The subject of this entry is one TCR beta chain. The antigen is not known. This entry belongs to a study of early T cells in non-severe SARS-CoV-2 infection. Looking at the study overall: Investigators sequenced bulk RNA drawn from unsorted whole blood, and chains remained unpaired.

The CDR3 contains 20 residues. V trimming: 10 bases; J trimming: 0 bases; junction bases outside the gene matches: 20. Germline CDR1 ENHRY, CDR2 SYGVKD. The protocol attached unique molecular identifiers to individual cDNA molecules. MiXCR, applied by TCRdb to the 5' RACE reads, yields one record per CDR3 protein. In the table there are fewer than 65,000 distinct CDR3 sequences, roughly an eighth of which are singletons. Study-wide findings and caveats: VDJdb matching skewed toward anti-spike CD8 responses, missing private and CD4 specificities.

This clonotype originated in an adult who was a healthcare worker with PCR-confirmed SARS-CoV-2 infection or an uninfected control (not recorded which). This chain links TRBV10-3 with TRBJ2-1; the match to TRBD1 covers 11 bases. The sequenced sample consisted of whole blood. Written as DNA, the CDR3 is TGTGCCACCACACATCGCCGGGACAGGGGGACGAAAAGCTCCTACAATGAGCAGTTCTTC. This gives the protein CATTHRRDRGTKSSYNEQFF.